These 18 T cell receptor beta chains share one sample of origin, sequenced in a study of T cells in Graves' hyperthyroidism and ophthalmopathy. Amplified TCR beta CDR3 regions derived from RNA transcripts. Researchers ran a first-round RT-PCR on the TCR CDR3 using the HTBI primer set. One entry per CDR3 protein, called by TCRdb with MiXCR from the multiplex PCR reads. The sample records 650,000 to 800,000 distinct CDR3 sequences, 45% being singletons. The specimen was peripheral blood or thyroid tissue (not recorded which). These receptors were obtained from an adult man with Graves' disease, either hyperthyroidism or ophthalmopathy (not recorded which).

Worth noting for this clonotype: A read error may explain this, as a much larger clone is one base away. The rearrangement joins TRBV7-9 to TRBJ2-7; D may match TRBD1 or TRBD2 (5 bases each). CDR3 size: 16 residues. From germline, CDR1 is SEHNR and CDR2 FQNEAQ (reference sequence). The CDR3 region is CASSPRYGAIRSELYF. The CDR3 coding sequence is TGTGCCAGCAGTCCCAGGTACGGGGCGATTCGAAGCGAGCTGTACTTC.

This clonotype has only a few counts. The CDR3 DNA follows: TGTGCCAGTAGTATCTCGGGCAGGGAAGAGACCCAGTACTTC. Its translation is CASSISGREETQYF. The V and J genes are TRBV19 and TRBJ2-5; D might be TRBD1 (5 bases). There are 14 residues in the CDR3. In germline, CDR1 is LNHDA, CDR2 SQIVND (reference sequence). The germline V and J ends were trimmed by 3 bases and 3 bases, with 11 bases remaining between them.

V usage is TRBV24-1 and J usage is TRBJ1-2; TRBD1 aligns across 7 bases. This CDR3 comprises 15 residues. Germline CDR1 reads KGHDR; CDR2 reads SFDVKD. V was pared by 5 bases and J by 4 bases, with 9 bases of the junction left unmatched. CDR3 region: CATSVGTEQGYGYTF. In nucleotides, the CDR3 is TGTGCCACCAGTGTCGGGACAGAGCAAGGCTATGGCTACACCTTC.

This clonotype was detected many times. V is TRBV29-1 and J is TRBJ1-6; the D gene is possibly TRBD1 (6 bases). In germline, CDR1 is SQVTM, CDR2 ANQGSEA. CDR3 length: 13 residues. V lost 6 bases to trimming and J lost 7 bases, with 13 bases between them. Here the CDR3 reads CSVLQGTNSPLHF. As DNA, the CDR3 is TGCAGCGTCTTACAGGGTACAAATTCACCCCTCCACTTT.

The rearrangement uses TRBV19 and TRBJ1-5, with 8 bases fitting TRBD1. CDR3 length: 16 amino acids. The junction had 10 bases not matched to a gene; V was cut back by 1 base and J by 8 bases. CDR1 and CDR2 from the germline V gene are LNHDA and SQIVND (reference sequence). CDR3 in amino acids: CASSIASRGRREPQHF. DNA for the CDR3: TGTGCCAGTAGTATAGCGAGCAGGGGGCGAAGGGAGCCCCAGCATTTT. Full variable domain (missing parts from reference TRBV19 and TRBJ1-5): DGGITQSPKYLFRKEGQNVTLSCEQNLNHDAMYWYRQDPGQGLRLIYYSQIVNDFQKGDIAEGYSVSREKKESFPLTVTSAQKNPTAFYLCASSIASRGRREPQHFGDGTRLSIL.

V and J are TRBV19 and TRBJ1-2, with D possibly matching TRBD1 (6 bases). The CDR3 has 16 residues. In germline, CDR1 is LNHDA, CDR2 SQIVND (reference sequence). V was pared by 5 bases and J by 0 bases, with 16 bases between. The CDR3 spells CASSPQGGITNYGYTF. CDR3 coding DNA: TGTGCCAGTAGTCCTCAAGGGGGGATTACTAACTATGGCTACACCTTC. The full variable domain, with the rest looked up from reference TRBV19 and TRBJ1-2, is DGGITQSPKYLFRKEGQNVTLSCEQNLNHDAMYWYRQDPGQGLRLIYYSQIVNDFQKGDIAEGYSVSREKKESFPLTVTSAQKNPTAFYLCASSPQGGITNYGYTFGSGTRLTVV.

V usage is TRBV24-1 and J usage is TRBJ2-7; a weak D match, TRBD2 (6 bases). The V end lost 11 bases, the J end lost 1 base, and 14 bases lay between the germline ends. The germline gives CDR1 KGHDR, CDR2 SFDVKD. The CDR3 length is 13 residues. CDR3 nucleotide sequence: TGTGCCAGCAGGGCGGGACGGTCCTACGAGCAGTACTTC. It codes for CASRAGRSYEQYF.

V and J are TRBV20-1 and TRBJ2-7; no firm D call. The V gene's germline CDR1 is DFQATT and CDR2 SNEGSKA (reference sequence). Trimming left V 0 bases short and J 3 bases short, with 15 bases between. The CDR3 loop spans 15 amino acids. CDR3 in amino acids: CSARDPGATYYEQYF. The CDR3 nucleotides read TGCAGTGCTAGAGATCCGGGTGCTACTTACTACGAGCAGTACTTC.

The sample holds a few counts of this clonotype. The CDR3 spells CASSPQDLNTEAFF. The CDR3 bases are TGTGCCAGCAGCCCCCAGGACCTTAACACTGAAGCTTTCTTT. V is TRBV7-9 and J is TRBJ1-1; D is unclear. Looked up from germline, CDR1 is SEHNR and CDR2 is FQNEAQ (reference sequence). This CDR3 has 14 amino acids. Trimming shortened V by 5 bases and J by 2 bases, and 12 bases separated the two germline ends.

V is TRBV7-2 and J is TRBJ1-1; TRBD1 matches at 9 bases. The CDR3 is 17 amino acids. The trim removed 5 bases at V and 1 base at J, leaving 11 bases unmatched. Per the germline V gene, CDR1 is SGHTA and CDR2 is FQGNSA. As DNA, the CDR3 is TGTGCCAGCAGCCGGACGCTGGGGGGACAGGGGAACACTGAAGCTTTCTTT. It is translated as CASSRTLGGQGNTEAFF. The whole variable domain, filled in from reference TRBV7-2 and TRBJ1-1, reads GAGVSQSPSNKVTEKGKDVELRCDPISGHTALYWYRQSLGQGLEFLIYFQGNSAPDKSGLPSDRFSAERTGGSVSTLTIQRTQQEDSAVYLCASSRTLGGQGNTEAFFGQGTRLTVV.

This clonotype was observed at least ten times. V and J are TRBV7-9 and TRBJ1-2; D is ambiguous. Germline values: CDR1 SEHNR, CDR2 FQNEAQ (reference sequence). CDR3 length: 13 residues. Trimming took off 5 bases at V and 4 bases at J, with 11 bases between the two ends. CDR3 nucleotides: TGTGCCAGCAGCGGCGTTGCGGGCTATGGCTACACCTTC. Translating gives CASSGVAGYGYTF.

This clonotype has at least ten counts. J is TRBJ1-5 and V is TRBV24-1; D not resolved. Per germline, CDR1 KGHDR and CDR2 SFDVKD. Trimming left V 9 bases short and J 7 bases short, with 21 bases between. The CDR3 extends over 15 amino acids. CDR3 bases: TGTGCCACCCGCCCAACCCCCAGCCGAGGCCAGCCCCAGCATTTT. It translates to CATRPTPSRGQPQHF.

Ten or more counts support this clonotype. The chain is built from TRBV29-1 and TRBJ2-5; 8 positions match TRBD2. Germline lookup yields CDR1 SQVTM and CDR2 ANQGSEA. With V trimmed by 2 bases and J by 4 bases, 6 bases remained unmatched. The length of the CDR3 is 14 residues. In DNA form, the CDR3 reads TGCAGCGTTGAACGGCGGGAGGCGGGAGAGACCCAGTACTTC. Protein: CSVERREAGETQYF.

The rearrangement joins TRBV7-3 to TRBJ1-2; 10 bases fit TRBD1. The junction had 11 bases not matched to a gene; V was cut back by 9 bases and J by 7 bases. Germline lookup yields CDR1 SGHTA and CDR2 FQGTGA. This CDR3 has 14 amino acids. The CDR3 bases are TGTGCCAGTGAAATAAGACAGGGGGCGGTTGGCTACACCTTC. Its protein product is CASEIRQGAVGYTF. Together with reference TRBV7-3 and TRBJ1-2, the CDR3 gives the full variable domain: GAGVSQTPSNKVTEKGKYVELRCDPISGHTALYWYRQSLGQGPEFLIYFQGTGAADDSGLPNDRFFAVRPEGSVSTLKIQRTERGDSAVYLCASEIRQGAVGYTFGSGTRLTVV.

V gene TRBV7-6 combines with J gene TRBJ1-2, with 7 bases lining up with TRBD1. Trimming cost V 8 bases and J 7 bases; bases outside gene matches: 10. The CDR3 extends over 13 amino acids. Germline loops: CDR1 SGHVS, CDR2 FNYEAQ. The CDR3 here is CASGHRQGFGYTF. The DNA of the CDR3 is TGTGCCAGCGGTCACCGACAGGGCTTTGGCTACACCTTC.

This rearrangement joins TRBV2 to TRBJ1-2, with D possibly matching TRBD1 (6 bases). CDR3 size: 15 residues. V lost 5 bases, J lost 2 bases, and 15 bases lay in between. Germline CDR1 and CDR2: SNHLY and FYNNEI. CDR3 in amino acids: CASSRDLGGNYGYTF. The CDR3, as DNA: TGTGCCAGCAGTCGGGACTTGGGGGGCAACTATGGCTACACCTTC.

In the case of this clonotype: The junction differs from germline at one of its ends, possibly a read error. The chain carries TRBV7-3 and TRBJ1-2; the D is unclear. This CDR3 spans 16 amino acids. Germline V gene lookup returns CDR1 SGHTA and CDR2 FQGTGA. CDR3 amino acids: CASSQDSLWPNYGYTF. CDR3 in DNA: TGCGCCAGCAGCCAAGATAGTCTATGGCCTAACTATGGCTACACCTTC.

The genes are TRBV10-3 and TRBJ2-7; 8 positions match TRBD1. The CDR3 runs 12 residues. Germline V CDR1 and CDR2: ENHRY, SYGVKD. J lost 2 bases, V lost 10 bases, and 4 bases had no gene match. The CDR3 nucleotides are TGTGCCACAAGGACAGGGACCTACGAGCAGTACTTC. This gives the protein CATRTGTYEQYF.